This TCR beta chain was obtained from a study of patients and donors after allogeneic stem cell transplantation. The V gene's germline CDR1 is SGHDT and CDR2 YYEEEE. Losses at the gene ends were 4 bases for V and 5 bases for J; bases not matched to a gene: 11. This CDR3 contains 16 residues. From the RT-PCR reads, TCRdb called clonotypes with MiXCR, one entry per CDR3 protein. This table holds about 110,000 distinct CDR3 sequences, around 38% found once. Sequencing was performed on blood, either unsorted or a sorted T cell fraction (not recorded which). This chain uses TRBV5-6 with TRBJ2-3; 9 bases are shared with TRBD2. This TCR derives from a human donor who was either an allogeneic HSCT recipient or a stem cell or donor lymphocyte infusion donor (not recorded which). It is not recorded whose cells these are; they may come from a transplant donor. The CDR3 here is CASSQLLAGAEDTQYF. CDR3 DNA: TGTGCCAGCAGCCAACTATTAGCGGGAGCGGAAGATACGCAGTATTTT.